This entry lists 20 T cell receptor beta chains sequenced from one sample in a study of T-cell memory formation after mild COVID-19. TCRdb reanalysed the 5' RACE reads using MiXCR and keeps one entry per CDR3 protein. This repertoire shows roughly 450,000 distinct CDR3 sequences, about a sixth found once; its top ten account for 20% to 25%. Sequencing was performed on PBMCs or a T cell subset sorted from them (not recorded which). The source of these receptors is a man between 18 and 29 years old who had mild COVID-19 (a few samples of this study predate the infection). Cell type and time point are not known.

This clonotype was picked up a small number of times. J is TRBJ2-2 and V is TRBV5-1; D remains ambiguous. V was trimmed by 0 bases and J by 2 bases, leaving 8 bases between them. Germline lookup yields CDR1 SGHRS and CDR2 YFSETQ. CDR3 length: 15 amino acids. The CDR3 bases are TGCGCCAGCAGCTTGGACGACGGAAACACCGGGGAGCTGTTTTTT. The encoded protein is CASSLDDGNTGELFF.

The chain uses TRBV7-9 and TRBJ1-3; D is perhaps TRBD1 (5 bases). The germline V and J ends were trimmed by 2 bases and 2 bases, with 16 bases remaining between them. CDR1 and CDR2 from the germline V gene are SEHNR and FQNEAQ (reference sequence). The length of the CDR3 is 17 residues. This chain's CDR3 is CASSLFTGAGAGNTIYF. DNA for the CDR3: TGTGCCAGCAGCTTATTCACGGGCGCGGGGGCTGGAAACACCATATATTTT.

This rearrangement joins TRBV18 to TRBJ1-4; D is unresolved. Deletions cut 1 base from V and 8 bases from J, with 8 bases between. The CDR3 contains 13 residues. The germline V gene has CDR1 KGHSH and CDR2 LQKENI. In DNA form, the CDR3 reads TGTGCCAGCTCACCACGCCAATGGGAAAAACTGTTTTTT. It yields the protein CASSPRQWEKLFF.

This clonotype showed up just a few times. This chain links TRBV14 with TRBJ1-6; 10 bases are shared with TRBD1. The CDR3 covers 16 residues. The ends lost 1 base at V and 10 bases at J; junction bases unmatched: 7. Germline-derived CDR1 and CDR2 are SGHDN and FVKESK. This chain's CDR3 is CASSQGTGGIRSPLHF. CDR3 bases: TGTGCCAGCAGCCAAGGGACAGGGGGGATACGCTCACCCCTCCACTTT.

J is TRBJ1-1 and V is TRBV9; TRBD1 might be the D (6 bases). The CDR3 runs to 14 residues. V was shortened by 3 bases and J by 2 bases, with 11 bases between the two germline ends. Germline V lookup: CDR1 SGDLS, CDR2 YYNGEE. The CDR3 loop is CASSAGQSNTEAFF. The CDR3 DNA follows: TGTGCCAGCAGCGCCGGACAGTCCAACACTGAAGCTTTCTTT.

Here the CDR3 DNA reads TGTGCCAGCAGCTTCCTTTCCCAGCATTTT. It specifies CASSFLSQHF. The chain carries TRBV5-7 and TRBJ1-5; no reliable D call. TRBV5-7 is an ORF; its function is uncertain. The CDR3 length is 10 residues. Trimming took 2 bases from V and 11 from J, leaving 5 bases between them.

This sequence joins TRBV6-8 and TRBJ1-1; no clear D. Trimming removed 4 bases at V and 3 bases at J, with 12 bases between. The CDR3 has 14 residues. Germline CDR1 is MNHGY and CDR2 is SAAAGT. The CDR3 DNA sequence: TGTGCCAGCAGTTGGGAGTCCGGGGACACTGAAGCTTTCTTT. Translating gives CASSWESGDTEAFF.

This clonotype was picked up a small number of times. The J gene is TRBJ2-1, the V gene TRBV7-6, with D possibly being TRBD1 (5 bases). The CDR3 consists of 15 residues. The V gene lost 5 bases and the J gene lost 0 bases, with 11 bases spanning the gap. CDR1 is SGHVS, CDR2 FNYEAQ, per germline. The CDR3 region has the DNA TGTGCCAGCAGCCCCAGACAGAGCTCCTACAATGAGCAGTTCTTC. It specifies CASSPRQSSYNEQFF.

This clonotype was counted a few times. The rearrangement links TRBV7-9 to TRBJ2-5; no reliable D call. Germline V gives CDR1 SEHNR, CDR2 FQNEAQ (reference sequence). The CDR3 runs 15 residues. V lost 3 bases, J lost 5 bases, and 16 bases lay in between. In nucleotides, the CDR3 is TGTGCCAGCAGCTTCTTTTCTGGGGAAGGCGAGACCCAGTACTTC. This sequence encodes CASSFFSGEGETQYF. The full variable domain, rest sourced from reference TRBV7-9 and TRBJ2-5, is DTGVSQNPRHKITKRGQNVTFRCDPISEHNRLYWYRQTLGQGPEFLTYFQNEAQLEKSRLLSDRFSAERPKGSFSTLEIQRTEQGDSAMYLCASSFFSGEGETQYFGPGTRLLVL.

The CDR3 coding sequence is TGCAGTGCTAAAACATACCTACATGAAAAACTGTTTTTT. It specifies CSAKTYLHEKLFF. This chain uses TRBV20-1 with TRBJ1-4; D gene ambiguous. The V gene lost 4 bases and the J gene lost 6 bases, with 12 bases spanning the gap. The CDR3 is made up of 13 amino acids. Germline CDR1 reads DFQATT; CDR2 reads SNEGSKA (reference sequence).

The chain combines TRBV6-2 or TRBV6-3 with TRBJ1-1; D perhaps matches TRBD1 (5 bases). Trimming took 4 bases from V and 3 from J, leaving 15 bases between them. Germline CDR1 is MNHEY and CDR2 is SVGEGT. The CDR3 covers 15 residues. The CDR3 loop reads CASSFPGVIDTEAFF. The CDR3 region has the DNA TGTGCCAGCAGTTTCCCGGGGGTCATCGACACTGAAGCTTTCTTT.

The CDR3 is CASTGLGYEQYF. The CDR3 DNA reads as TGTGCCAGCACCGGACTGGGTTACGAGCAGTACTTC. V is TRBV6-2 or TRBV6-3 and J is TRBJ2-7, with D possibly matching TRBD2 (5 bases). The CDR3 length is 12 residues. Between the trimmed V and J ends, which lost 7 bases and 4 bases, there was a span of 11 bases. Germline CDR1 reads MNHEY; CDR2 reads SVGEGT.

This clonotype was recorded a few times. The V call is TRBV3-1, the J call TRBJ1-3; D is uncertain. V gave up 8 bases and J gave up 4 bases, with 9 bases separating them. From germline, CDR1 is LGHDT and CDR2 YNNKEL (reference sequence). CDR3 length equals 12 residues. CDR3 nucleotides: TGTGCCAGCCGAGGAATCGGAAACACCATATATTTT. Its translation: CASRGIGNTIYF. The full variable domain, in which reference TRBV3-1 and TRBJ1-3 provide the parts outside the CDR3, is DTAVSQTPKYLVTQMGNDKSIKCEQNLGHDTMYWYKQDSKKFLKIMFSYNNKELIINETVPNRFSPKSPDKAHLNLHINSLELGDSAVYFCASRGIGNTIYFGEGSWLTVV.

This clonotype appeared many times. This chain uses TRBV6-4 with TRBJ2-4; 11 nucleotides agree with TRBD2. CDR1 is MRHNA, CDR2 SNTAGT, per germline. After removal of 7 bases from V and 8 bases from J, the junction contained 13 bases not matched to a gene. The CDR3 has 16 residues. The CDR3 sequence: CASTTTSGGWEDIQYF. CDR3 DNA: TGTGCCAGCACCACTACTAGCGGGGGATGGGAGGACATTCAGTACTTC.

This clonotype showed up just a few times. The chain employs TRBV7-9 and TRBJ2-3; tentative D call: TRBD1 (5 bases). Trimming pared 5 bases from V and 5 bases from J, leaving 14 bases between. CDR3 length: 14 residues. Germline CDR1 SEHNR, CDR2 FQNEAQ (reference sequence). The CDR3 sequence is CASSPALRGDTQYF. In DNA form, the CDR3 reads TGTGCCAGCAGCCCAGCCCTAAGGGGAGATACGCAGTATTTT.

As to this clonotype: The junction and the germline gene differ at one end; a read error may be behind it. This CDR3 is CASSLDPTGPIWVF. The DNA for the CDR3 is TGCGCCAGCAGCTTGGATCCGACAGGGCCGATATGGGTCTTC. This chain links TRBV5-1 with TRBJ2-5, with 7 bases that match TRBD1. Germline V lookup: CDR1 SGHRS, CDR2 YFSETQ. There are 14 residues in the CDR3. Full variable domain (missing parts from reference TRBV5-1 and TRBJ2-5): KAGVTQTPRYLIKTRGQQVTLSCSPISGHRSVSWYQQTPGQGLQFLFEYFSETQRNKGNFPGRFSGRQFSNSRSEMNVSTLELGDSALYLCASSLDPTGPIWVFGPGTRLLVL.

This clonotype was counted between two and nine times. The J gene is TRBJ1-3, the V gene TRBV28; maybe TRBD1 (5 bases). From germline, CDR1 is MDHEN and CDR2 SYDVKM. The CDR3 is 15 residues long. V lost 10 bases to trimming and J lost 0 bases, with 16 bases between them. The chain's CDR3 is CATSPPGSSGNTIYF. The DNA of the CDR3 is TGTGCCACCTCCCCGCCAGGGAGCTCTGGAAACACCATATATTTT.

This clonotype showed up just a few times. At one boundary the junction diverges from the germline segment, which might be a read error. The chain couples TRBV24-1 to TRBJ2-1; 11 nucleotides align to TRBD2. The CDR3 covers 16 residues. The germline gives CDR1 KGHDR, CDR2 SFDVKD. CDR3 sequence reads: CSFARLAGGSYNEQFF. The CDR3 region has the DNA TGCTCCTTTGCGCGGCTAGCGGGGGGCAGCTACAATGAGCAGTTCTTC.

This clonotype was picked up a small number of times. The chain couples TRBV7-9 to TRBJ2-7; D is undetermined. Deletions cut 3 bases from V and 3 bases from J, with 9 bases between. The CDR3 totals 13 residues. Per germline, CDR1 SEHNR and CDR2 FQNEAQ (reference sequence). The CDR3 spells CASSFSLIYEQYF. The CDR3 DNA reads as TGTGCCAGCAGCTTTAGTCTAATCTACGAGCAGTACTTC. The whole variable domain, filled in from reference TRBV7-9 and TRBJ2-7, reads DTGVSQNPRHKITKRGQNVTFRCDPISEHNRLYWYRQTLGQGPEFLTYFQNEAQLEKSRLLSDRFSAERPKGSFSTLEIQRTEQGDSAMYLCASSFSLIYEQYFGPGTRLTVT.

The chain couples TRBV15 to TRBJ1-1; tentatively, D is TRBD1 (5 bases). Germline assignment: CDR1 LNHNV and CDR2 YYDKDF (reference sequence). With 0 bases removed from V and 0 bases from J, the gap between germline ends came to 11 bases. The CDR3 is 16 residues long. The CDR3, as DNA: TGTGCCACCAGCAGAGATGAGGGGAACCTGAACACTGAAGCTTTCTTT. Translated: CATSRDEGNLNTEAFF. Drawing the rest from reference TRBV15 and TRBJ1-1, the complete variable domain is DAMVIQNPRYQVTQFGKPVTLSCSQTLNHNVMYWYQQKSSQAPKLLFHYYDKDFNNEADTPDNFQSRRPNTSFCFLDIRSPGLGDTAMYLCATSRDEGNLNTEAFFGQGTRLTVV.